The rows below give T cell receptor beta chains drawn from one sample of a study of shared clonotypes between healthy human individuals. Produced via immunoSEQ multiplex PCR; TCRdb's table is partial and in-frame only. The data contain millions of clones, approximately 94% of them singletons. The sequenced material came from naive CD8+ T cells sorted from blood. These receptors were obtained from a man aged 18 to 35 in good health. CDR3s include the opening cysteine and the closing phenylalanine or tryptophan. The D gene is left open where the match is weak. Only some rows state a clone size, as once, few, many or a class for expanded clones.

V gene	clone size	D gene	J gene	CDR3 protein	CDR3 DNA
TRBV5-6	NA	TRBD1	TRBJ1-5	CASSPWGTGRQPQHF	TGTGCCAGCAGTCCCTGGGGGACAGGCCGTCAGCCCCAGCATTTT
TRBV6-6	NA	NA	TRBJ2-7	CASSYGVYEQYF	TGTGCCAGCAGTTACGGAGTCTACGAGCAGTACTTC
TRBV4-2	NA	NA	TRBJ2-5	CASSPRTARKETQYF	TGTGCCAGCAGCCCGCGGACGGCCAGAAAAGAGACCCAGTACTTC
TRBV29-1	NA	TRBD2	TRBJ2-3	CTPRGGASSGRVADTQYF	TGCACCCCCCGGGGGGGGGCCTCTAGCGGGAGGGTGGCAGATACGCAGTATTTT
TRBV2	NA	NA	TRBJ2-7	CASSEYPGTYEQYF	TGTGCCAGCAGTGAATATCCTGGAACCTACGAGCAGTACTTC
TRBV6-6	NA	NA	TRBJ2-7	CASSYSTFYEQYF	TGTGCCAGCAGTTACTCGACATTTTACGAGCAGTACTTC
TRBV15	NA	TRBD2	TRBJ2-7	CATSRGAGLAGNWQYF	TGTGCCACCAGCAGAGGGGCCGGACTAGCGGGGAACTGGCAGTACTTC
TRBV13	NA	NA	TRBJ2-2	CASREGTGELFF	TGTGCCAGCAGGGAGGGCACCGGGGAGCTGTTTTTT
TRBV28	NA	TRBD1	TRBJ1-1	CASSFPSGQVGTEAFF	TGTGCCAGCAGTTTCCCCTCGGGACAGGTAGGGACTGAAGCTTTCTTT
TRBV30	few	NA	TRBJ1-1	CAWSEGRSEAFF	TGTGCCTGGAGCGAAGGACGTAGTGAAGCTTTCTTT